This TCR beta chain originates from a study of T-cell memory formation after mild COVID-19. The wider study: Largely donor-specific TCR clusters were found. Notes on the study in general: Second-wave clones peaking on day 37 lacked confirmed SARS-CoV-2 specificity. Pre-infection memory carried some responding clones, suggesting that cross-reactive memory joined.

This clonotype has a handful of counts. The antigen remains undetermined. Germline-derived CDR1 and CDR2 are LGHNA and YSLEER. This CDR3 contains 15 residues. Trimming removed 2 bases at V and 6 bases at J, with 13 bases between. It was 5'RACE with constant-segment primers that produced the TCR alpha and TCR beta cDNA libraries, which carried sample barcodes and UMIs. TCRdb redid the calling of the 5' RACE reads with MiXCR, one entry per CDR3 protein. The sample lists roughly 510,000 distinct CDR3 sequences, roughly 17% seen once, with around 7.8% in the top ten. The sample taken for sequencing was PBMCs or a T cell subset sorted from them (not recorded which). This chain joins TRBV4-3 and TRBJ1-4; D unclear. This TCR came from an adult woman who had mild COVID-19 (a few samples of this study predate the infection). Cell type and time point are not known. CDR3 sequence: CASSQSRLGDEKLFF. The CDR3 bases are TGCGCCAGCAGCCAATCACGGTTAGGAGATGAAAAACTGTTTTTT.